This T cell receptor beta chain came from a study of blood T cell repertoires in COVID-19. In the study overall: The United States, Italy and Spain provided the acute and convalescent COVID-19 samples. T cells, B-cell-depleted T cells, or PBMCs provided the cDNA or gDNA that served as material.

CDR3 size: 18 residues. Trimming removed 0 bases from V and 5 bases from J; junction bases left unmatched: 12. Per germline, CDR1 SGHDT and CDR2 YYEEEE. Participants had their cohort set by participant-reported clinical history. In the original workflow: Scientists estimated how many nucleated cells there were by amplifying reference gene primers. Assay used: immunoSEQ multiplex PCR; TCRdb lists only in-frame clones, some missing. D and trimming come from the DNA, and the V and J calls and clone size come from that table. The data hold 300,000 to 400,000 clones, with around 87% observed a single time.

V gene TRBV5-6 combines with J gene TRBJ2-3, with 10 bases that match TRBD2. The sample comprised PBMCs or T cells enriched from blood (not recorded which). This receptor was identified in a woman in her 30s with acute COVID-19. This CDR3 reads CASSLVGDKRGGRDTQYF. CDR3 bases: TGTGCCAGCAGCTTGGTGGGGGACAAGCGGGGGGGCCGAGATACGCAGTATTTT.